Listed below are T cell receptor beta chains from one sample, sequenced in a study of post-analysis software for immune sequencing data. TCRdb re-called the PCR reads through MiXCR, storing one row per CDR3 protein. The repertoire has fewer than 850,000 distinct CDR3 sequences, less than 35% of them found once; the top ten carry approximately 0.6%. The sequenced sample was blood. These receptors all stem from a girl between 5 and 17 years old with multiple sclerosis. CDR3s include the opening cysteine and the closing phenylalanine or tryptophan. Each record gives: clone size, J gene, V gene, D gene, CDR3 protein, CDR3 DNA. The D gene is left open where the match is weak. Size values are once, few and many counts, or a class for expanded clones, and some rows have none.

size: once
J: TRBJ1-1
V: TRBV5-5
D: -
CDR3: CASSPLPGGQNTEAFF
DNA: TGTGCCAGCAGCCCACTACCCGGGGGGCAGAACACTGAAGCTTTCTTT

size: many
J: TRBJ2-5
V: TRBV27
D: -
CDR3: CASSPRDGGETQYF
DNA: TGTGCCAGCAGTCCCCGGGACGGTGGGGAGACCCAGTACTTC

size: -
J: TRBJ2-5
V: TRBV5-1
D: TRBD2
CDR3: CASSVTSGGETQYF
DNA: TGCGCCAGCAGCGTAACTAGCGGGGGGGAGACCCAGTACTTC

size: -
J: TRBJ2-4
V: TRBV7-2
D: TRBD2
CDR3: CASSSLSQWGLIAKNIQYF
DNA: TGTGCCAGCAGCTCCCTTTCCCAATGGGGACTAATAGCCAAAAACATTCAGTACTTC

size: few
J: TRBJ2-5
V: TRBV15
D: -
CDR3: CATATGYRETQYF
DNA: TGTGCCACCGCGACAGGCTACCGAGAGACCCAGTACTTC

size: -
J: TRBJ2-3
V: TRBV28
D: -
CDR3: CASSPGREMDTQYF
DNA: TGTGCCAGCAGCCCTGGACGGGAGATGGATACGCAGTATTTT

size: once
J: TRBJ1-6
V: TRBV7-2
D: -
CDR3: CASSQWTDNSPLHF
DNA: TGTGCCAGCAGCCAATGGACAGATAATTCACCCCTCCACTTT

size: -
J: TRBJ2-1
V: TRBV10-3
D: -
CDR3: CAISESKQQYNEQFF
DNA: TGTGCCATCAGTGAGTCGAAGCAGCAATACAATGAGCAGTTCTTC

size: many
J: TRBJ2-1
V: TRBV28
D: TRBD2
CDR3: CASSLPGGIYNEQFF
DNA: TGTGCCAGCAGTCTCCCCGGGGGGATCTACAATGAGCAGTTCTTC

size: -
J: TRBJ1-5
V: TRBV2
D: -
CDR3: CASSGTLDSNQPQHF
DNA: TGTGCCAGCAGCGGGACCCTTGATAGCAATCAGCCCCAGCATTTT

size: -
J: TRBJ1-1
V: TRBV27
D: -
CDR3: CASSPLVNTEAFF
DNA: TGTGCCAGCTCCCCCCTGGTAAACACTGAAGCTTTCTTT

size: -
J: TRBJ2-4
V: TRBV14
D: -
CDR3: CASSWVSFREQYF
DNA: TGTGCCAGCAGCTGGGTATCGTTTCGGGAGCAGTACTTC

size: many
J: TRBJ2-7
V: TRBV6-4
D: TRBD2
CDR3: CASSASRTSGGYEQYF
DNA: TGTGCCAGCAGTGCCTCCCGGACTAGCGGGGGGTACGAGCAGTACTTC

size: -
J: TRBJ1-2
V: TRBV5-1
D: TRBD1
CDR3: CASSVDGQGGNGYTF
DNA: TGCGCCAGCAGCGTCGATGGACAGGGGGGCAATGGCTACACCTTC

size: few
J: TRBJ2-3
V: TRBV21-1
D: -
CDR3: CASSGSWGAAQYF
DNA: TGTGCCAGCAGCGGATCATGGGGGGCTGCGCAGTATTTT

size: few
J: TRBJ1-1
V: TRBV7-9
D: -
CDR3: CASSLFEQVEAFF
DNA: TGTGCCAGCAGCCTCTTCGAACAGGTTGAAGCTTTCTTT

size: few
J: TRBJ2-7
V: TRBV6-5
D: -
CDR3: CASSRGQVPGGEQYF
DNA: TGTGCCAGCAGTCGCGGACAGGTTCCGGGGGGGGAGCAGTACTTC

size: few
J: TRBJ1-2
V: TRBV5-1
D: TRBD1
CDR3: CASSFQGAREGYTF
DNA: TGCGCCAGCAGCTTCCAGGGGGCGCGGGAAGGCTACACCTTC

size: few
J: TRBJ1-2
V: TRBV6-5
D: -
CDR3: CASSCSGGTNYGYTF
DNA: TGTGCCAGCAGTTGCTCGGGCGGTACAAACTATGGCTACACCTTC

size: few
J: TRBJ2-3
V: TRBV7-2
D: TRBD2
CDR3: CASSLELAGPWGTQYF
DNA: TGTGCCAGCAGCTTGGAACTAGCGGGGCCATGGGGTACGCAGTATTTT

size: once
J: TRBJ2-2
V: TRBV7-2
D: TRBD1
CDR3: CASSPDRTIPAGELFF
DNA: TGTGCCAGCAGTCCGGACAGGACCATCCCGGCCGGGGAGCTGTTTTTT

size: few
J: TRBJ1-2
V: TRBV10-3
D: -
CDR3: CAISGLKRTDAGGGYTF
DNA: TGTGCCATCAGTGGCTTAAAACGGACCGACGCGGGCGGTGGCTACACCTTC

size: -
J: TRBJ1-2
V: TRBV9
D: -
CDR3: CASSVEGRNNYGYTF
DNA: TGTGCCAGCAGCGTAGAAGGCAGGAATAACTATGGCTACACCTTC

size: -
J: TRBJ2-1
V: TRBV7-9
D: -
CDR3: CASSLDEQFF
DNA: TGTGCCAGCAGCTTAGATGAGCAGTTCTTC

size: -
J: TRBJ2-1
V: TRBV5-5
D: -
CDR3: CASSILGGGSYNEQFF
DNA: TGTGCCAGCAGCATTTTGGGGGGCGGGTCCTACAATGAGCAGTTCTTC